This TCR beta chain was profiled in a study of Graves' ophthalmopathy and Graves' hyperthyroidism. The TCR beta CDR3 regions underwent amplification from RNA transcripts. HTBI primers were employed in first-round RT-PCR, then a second-round multiplex PCR followed. TCRdb analysed the multiplex PCR reads with MiXCR anew, one entry per CDR3 protein. The data contain roughly 170,000 distinct CDR3 sequences, roughly 36% of them seen just once; the ten biggest clones take up roughly 9%. Germline CDR1 is SGHTA and CDR2 is FQGNSA. The CDR3 loop spans 14 amino acids. V dropped 1 base and J dropped 3 bases, with 10 bases sitting between them.

Sequenced sample: peripheral blood. The V and J genes are TRBV7-2 and TRBJ2-7; D call uncertain. This sequence was found in a man aged 30 to 45 with Graves' ophthalmopathy. CDR3 protein: CASSLVAGFYEQYF. The CDR3 bases are TGTGCCAGCAGCTTAGTAGCTGGGTTCTACGAGCAGTACTTC.